The 19 T cell receptor beta chains in this list originate from one sample, sequenced in a study of T cell repertoires in cytomegalovirus infection. The antigens for these receptors are not known. TCRdb ran MiXCR on the reads and lists one entry per CDR3 protein. The table lists approximately 500,000 distinct CDR3 sequences, 30% to 40% of them singletons. Sequencing was performed on cultured PBMCs, taken from culture after CMV antigen stimulation. The receptors derive from a human donor in good health (CMV status not recorded). Some clones in this sample may be carry-over from other donors' samples.

Note on this clonotype: The junction departs from the called germline gene at one end, perhaps through a read error. The CDR3 bases are TGTGCCCTAATCGGACAGGGGGGGTTC. Its translation is CALIGQGGF. The chain carries TRBV28 and TRBJ2-7; 10 bases fit TRBD1. The CDR3 is made up of 9 amino acids. CDR1 and CDR2 from the germline V gene are MDHEN and SYDVKM.

This clonotype was seen only a few times. The chain has TRBV19 and TRBJ2-1, with D perhaps matching TRBD2 (7 bases). CDR1 and CDR2 (germline): LNHDA, SQIVND (reference sequence). The CDR3 is 15 residues long. The V end was cut by 8 bases, the J end by 7 bases, with 21 bases between. This CDR3 is CASDGGRGRTNEQFF. Here the CDR3 DNA reads TGTGCCAGTGACGGTGGGCGGGGGCGTACGAATGAGCAGTTCTTC. Looking up the rest from reference TRBV19 and TRBJ2-1 gives the full variable domain: DGGITQSPKYLFRKEGQNVTLSCEQNLNHDAMYWYRQDPGQGLRLIYYSQIVNDFQKGDIAEGYSVSREKKESFPLTVTSAQKNPTAFYLCASDGGRGRTNEQFFGPGTRLTVL.

The gene calls are TRBV10-1 and TRBJ2-7; 12 bases are a match to TRBD2. This CDR3 spans 15 amino acids. The V gene end was trimmed by 5 bases and the J gene end by 4 bases; junction bases not matched to a gene: 6. The germline V gene has CDR1 WNHNN and CDR2 SYGVQD (reference sequence). In DNA form, the CDR3 reads TGCGCCAGCAGTCAACTAGCGGGAGGACCGTACGAGCAGTACGTC. This translates into CASSQLAGGPYEQYV.

This chain connects TRBV5-1 to TRBJ2-3, with 7 bases fitting TRBD2. J lost 3 bases, V lost 3 bases, and 13 bases had no gene match. Germline CDR1 and CDR2: SGHRS and YFSETQ. The CDR3 is 17 amino acids. CDR3 region: CASSWRRGRGGTDTQYF. The CDR3 DNA is TGCGCCAGCAGCTGGAGGCGCGGGAGAGGAGGGACAGATACGCAGTATTTT.

Many counts were recorded for this clonotype. The chain combines TRBV7-2 with TRBJ1-1; no clear D gene. The CDR3 length is 13 residues. V was clipped by 2 bases and J by 2 bases, with 6 bases between them. Germline values: CDR1 SGHTA, CDR2 FQGNSA. The CDR3 sequence is CASSLLYNTEAFF. The CDR3 nucleotides read TGTGCCAGCAGCTTATTGTATAACACTGAAGCTTTCTTT.

This clonotype has only a few counts. For the CDR3, the DNA is TGTGCCAGCAGTTCCGGGATTGGGTACGGCACAGATACGCAGTATTTT. Translated, it gives CASSSGIGYGTDTQYF. The V and J genes are TRBV6-5 and TRBJ2-3; tentative D call: TRBD2 (5 bases). CDR1 is MNHEY and CDR2 is SVGAGI in the germline V gene. Deletions cut 4 bases from V and 1 base from J, with 15 bases between. The CDR3 is made up of 16 amino acids.

The chain carries TRBV24-1 and TRBJ2-1; D is undetermined. The CDR3 has 15 residues. The V gene's germline CDR1 is KGHDR and CDR2 SFDVKD. Trimming pared 3 bases from V and 7 bases from J, leaving 15 bases between. The CDR3 DNA follows: TGTGCCACCAGTGATCCCCGCCCCGGGTTAAATGAGCAGTTCTTC. It codes for CATSDPRPGLNEQFF.

This clonotype was recorded a few times. This chain links TRBV7-2 with TRBJ2-3, with D tentatively TRBD1 (5 bases). CDR3 length: 14 amino acids. Germline CDR1 and CDR2: SGHTA and FQGNSA. V was shortened by 1 base and J by 4 bases, with 9 bases between the two germline ends. This CDR3 is CASSLDGAADTQYF. CDR3 DNA: TGTGCCAGCAGCTTAGATGGGGCTGCAGATACGCAGTATTTT.

This clonotype was found many times. J is TRBJ1-1 and V is TRBV7-2, with D perhaps TRBD1 (5 bases). V shed 7 bases and J shed 4 bases, with 19 bases lying between them. This CDR3 spans 15 amino acids. Looked up from germline, CDR1 is SGHTA and CDR2 is FQGNSA. CDR3 sequence (DNA): TGTGCCAGCACCACGGGCGGGGGGTGGGGCACTGAAGCTTTCTTT. It specifies CASTTGGGWGTEAFF.

DNA of the CDR3: TGCGCCAGCAGCCAAGACTCGGTAAACTATGGCTACACCTTC. Translating gives CASSQDSVNYGYTF. V and J are TRBV4-3 and TRBJ1-2; D remains unclear. The CDR3 length is 14 residues. Germline lookup yields CDR1 LGHNA and CDR2 YSLEER. V was shortened by 0 bases and J by 2 bases, with 7 bases between the two germline ends.

This chain links TRBV19 with TRBJ1-1; D is undetermined. Germline CDR1 LNHDA, CDR2 SQIVND (reference sequence). V lost 7 bases and J lost 5, with 14 bases in between. This CDR3 has 13 amino acids. CDR3 coding DNA: TGTGCCAGTATTACGCTCAGAGGGACTGAAGCTTTCTTT. It yields the protein CASITLRGTEAFF. The full variable domain, completed using reference TRBV19 and TRBJ1-1, is DGGITQSPKYLFRKEGQNVTLSCEQNLNHDAMYWYRQDPGQGLRLIYYSQIVNDFQKGDIAEGYSVSREKKESFPLTVTSAQKNPTAFYLCASITLRGTEAFFGQGTRLTVV.

This clonotype showed up many times. The rearrangement joins TRBV29-1 to TRBJ2-5; the D gene is possibly TRBD1 (6 bases). V was trimmed by 5 bases and J by 4 bases, leaving 14 bases between them. This CDR3 comprises 13 residues. Germline V CDR1 and CDR2: SQVTM, ANQGSEA. The CDR3 protein is CSVLGRGTETQYF. The CDR3 nucleotides are TGCAGCGTTCTCGGCAGGGGCACAGAGACCCAGTACTTC.

This clonotype has just a few counts. The chain couples TRBV15 to TRBJ2-5; perhaps TRBD2 as D (6 bases). In germline, CDR1 is LNHNV, CDR2 YYDKDF (reference sequence). V was trimmed by 0 bases and J by 5 bases, leaving 16 bases between them. This CDR3 region has 16 residues. CDR3 in DNA: TGTGCCACCAGCAGAGAAGACGGGAGACCAGGGGAGACCCAGTACTTC. It is translated as CATSREDGRPGETQYF.

The chain links TRBV28 to TRBJ1-5; D not resolved. This CDR3 has 14 amino acids. V was clipped by 1 base and J by 0 bases, with 4 bases between them. Germline CDR1 reads MDHEN; CDR2 reads SYDVKM. The CDR3 spells CASSLFTSNQPQHF. CDR3 sequence (DNA): TGTGCCAGCAGTTTATTCACTAGCAATCAGCCCCAGCATTTT. Complete variable domain (other parts from reference TRBV28 and TRBJ1-5): DVKVTQSSRYLVKRTGEKVFLECVQDMDHENMFWYRQDPGLGLRLIYFSYDVKMKEKGDIPEGYSVSREKKERFSLILESASTNQTSMYLCASSLFTSNQPQHFGDGTRLSIL.

This clonotype was seen at least ten times. The rearrangement links TRBV7-3 to TRBJ2-1, with D unclear. The CDR3 is 13 residues long. Germline V gene data show CDR1 as SGHTA and CDR2 as FQGTGA. The V gene lost 2 bases and the J gene lost 10 bases, with 12 bases spanning the gap. The CDR3 sequence: CASSLPSSNEQFF. The DNA for the CDR3 is TGTGCCAGCAGCTTACCGTCGTCGAACGAGCAGTTCTTC.

This CDR3 reads CASSLAFPGTGEGYTF. The CDR3 DNA follows: TGTGCCAGCAGCTTAGCGTTCCCCGGGACAGGGGAGGGCTACACCTTC. This sequence joins TRBV7-8 and TRBJ1-2, with TRBD1 identical over 10 bases. The CDR3 totals 16 residues. J gave up 8 bases and V 0 bases, and 9 bases lay outside the gene matches. The V gene's germline CDR1 is SGHVS and CDR2 FQNEAQ.

This sequence joins TRBV7-2 and TRBJ2-3, with TRBD2 identical over 8 bases. Trimming cost V 5 bases and J 1 base; bases outside gene matches: 5. The CDR3 has 15 residues. Looked up from germline, CDR1 is SGHTA and CDR2 is FQGNSA. CDR3 residues: CASSPGGARTDTQYF. Here the CDR3 DNA reads TGTGCCAGCAGCCCGGGGGGGGCCCGCACAGATACGCAGTATTTT.

This clonotype was found a few times. The genes are TRBV7-2 and TRBJ2-2, with D possibly matching TRBD2 (5 bases). CDR3 length equals 15 residues. Per germline, CDR1 SGHTA and CDR2 FQGNSA. V dropped 1 base and J dropped 5 bases, with 11 bases sitting between them. The CDR3 coding sequence is TGTGCCAGCAGCTTAGGGGGAGTGGGTACCGGGGAGCTGTTTTTT. This codes for CASSLGGVGTGELFF.

The V gene is TRBV5-5, the J gene TRBJ2-5, with a weak D call TRBD1 (6 bases). Trimming took off 4 bases at V and 4 bases at J, with 11 bases between the two ends. The length of the CDR3 is 13 residues. The germline CDR1 and CDR2 sequences are SGHKS and YYEKEE (reference sequence). CDR3 nucleotide sequence: TGTGCCAGCAGCCAGGGACAAATAGAGACCCAGTACTTC. Protein: CASSQGQIETQYF.